This TCR beta chain is drawn from a study of regulatory T cells in long-lasting Graves disease. About the research overall: For under 3 months, newly diagnosed Graves' patients had been taking antithyroid drugs. Findings of the study overall: Persistent disease preferred TRBV28, TRBJ1-2 and TRBJ2-5; new disease, TRBV20-1 and TRBJ2-1.

Time point denoted: newly diagnosed GD, antithyroid drugs for less than 3 months. Generation of the TCR library employed RNA extracted from PBMCs. The peripheral blood volume drawn was roughly 8.7 milliliters, and it was collected into EDTA tubes. iRepertoire HTBI primers and Arm-PCR of CDR3 regions built TCR beta libraries. Authors' data handling: In the combined samples, some 59 TRBV and some 15 TRBJ segments were identified. TCRdb processed the multiplex PCR reads anew with MiXCR; each CDR3 protein has one entry. The V and J calls were not made by the authors but by TCRdb's processing. The data show under 250,000 distinct CDR3 sequences, with roughly a fifth seen just once and approximately 13% held by the top ten. The V gene's germline CDR1 is SGHAT and CDR2 FQDESV (reference sequence). This CDR3 spans 14 amino acids. V shed 5 bases and J 3 bases; nucleotides not matched to a gene: 3. This clonotype was observed at least ten times. Its antigen is not identified.

The sequence was collected from a female donor with Graves disease. The V call is TRBV11-1, the J call TRBJ1-4; TRBD1 aligns across 7 bases. The sequencing here drew on peripheral blood mononuclear cells (PBMCs), taken at new diagnosis, from a patient treated with antithyroid drugs. Here the CDR3 DNA reads TGTGCCAGCAGCCCCGGGACAGCTAATGAAAAACTGTTTTTT. Its protein is CASSPGTANEKLFF.